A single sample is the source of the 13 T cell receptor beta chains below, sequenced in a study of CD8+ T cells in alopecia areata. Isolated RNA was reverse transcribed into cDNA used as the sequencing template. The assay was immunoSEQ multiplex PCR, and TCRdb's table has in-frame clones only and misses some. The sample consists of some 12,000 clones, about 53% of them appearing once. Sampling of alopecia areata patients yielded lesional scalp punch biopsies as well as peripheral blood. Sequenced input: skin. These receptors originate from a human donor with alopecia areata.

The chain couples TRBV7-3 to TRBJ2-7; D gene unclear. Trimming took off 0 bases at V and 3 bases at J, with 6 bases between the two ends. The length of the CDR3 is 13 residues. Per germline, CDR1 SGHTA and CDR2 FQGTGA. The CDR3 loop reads CASSLTMDYEQYF. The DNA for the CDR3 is TGTGCCAGCAGCTTAACTATGGACTACGAGCAGTACTTC.

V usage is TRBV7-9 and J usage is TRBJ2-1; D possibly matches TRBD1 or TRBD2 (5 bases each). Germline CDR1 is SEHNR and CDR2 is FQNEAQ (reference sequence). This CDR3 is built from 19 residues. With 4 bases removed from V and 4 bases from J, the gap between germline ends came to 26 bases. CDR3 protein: CASSWNPGTHITPYNEQFF. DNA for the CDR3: TGTGCCAGCAGCTGGAACCCGGGGACCCACATTACCCCTTACAATGAGCAGTTCTTC.

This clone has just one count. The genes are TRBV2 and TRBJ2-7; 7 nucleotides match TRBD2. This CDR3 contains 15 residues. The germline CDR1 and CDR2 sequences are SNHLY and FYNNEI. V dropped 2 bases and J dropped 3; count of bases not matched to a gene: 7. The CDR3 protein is CASSEQTSAGYEQYF. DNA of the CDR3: TGTGCCAGCAGTGAACAAACTAGCGCCGGCTACGAGCAGTACTTC.

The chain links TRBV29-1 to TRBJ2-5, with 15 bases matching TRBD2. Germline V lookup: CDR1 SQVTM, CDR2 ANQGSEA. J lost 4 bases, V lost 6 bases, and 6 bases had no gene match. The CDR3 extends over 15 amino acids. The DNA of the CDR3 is TGCAGCGTCGGACTAGCGGGAGGGAATGGAGAGACCCAGTACTTC. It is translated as CSVGLAGGNGETQYF.

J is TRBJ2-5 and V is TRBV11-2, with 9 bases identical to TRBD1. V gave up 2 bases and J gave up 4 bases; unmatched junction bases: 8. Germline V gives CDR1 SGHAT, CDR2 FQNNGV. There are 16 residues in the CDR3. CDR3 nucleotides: TGTGCCAGCAGCTTACCCCGACAGGGGGAGGGAGAGACCCAGTACTTC. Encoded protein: CASSLPRQGEGETQYF.

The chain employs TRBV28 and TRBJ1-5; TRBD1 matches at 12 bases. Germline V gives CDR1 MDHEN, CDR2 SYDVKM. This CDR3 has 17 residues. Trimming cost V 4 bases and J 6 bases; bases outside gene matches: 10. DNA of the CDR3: TGTGCCAGCAGTTCCCGGGACAGGGGGCGCGTCCGTCAGCCCCAGCATTTT. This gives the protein CASSSRDRGRVRQPQHF.

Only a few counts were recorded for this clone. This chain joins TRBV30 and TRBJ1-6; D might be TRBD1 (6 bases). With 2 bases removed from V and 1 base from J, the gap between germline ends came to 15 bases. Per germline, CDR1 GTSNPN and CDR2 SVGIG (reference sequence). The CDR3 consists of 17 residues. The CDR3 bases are TGTGCCTGGAGTCGCAATACAGGGTGGTCCTATAATTCACCCCTCCACTTT. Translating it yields CAWSRNTGWSYNSPLHF.

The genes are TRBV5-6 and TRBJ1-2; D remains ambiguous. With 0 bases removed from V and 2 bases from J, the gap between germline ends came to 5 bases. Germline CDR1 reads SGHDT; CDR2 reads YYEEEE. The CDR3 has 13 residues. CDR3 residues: CASSLGQNYGYTF. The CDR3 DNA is TGTGCCAGCAGCTTGGGTCAGAACTATGGCTACACCTTC.

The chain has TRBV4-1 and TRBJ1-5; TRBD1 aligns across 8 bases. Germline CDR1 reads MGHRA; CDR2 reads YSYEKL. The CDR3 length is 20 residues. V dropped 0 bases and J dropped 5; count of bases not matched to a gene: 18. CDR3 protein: CASSQELRTGLFQPHQPQHF. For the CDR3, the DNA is TGCGCCAGCAGCCAAGAACTCAGGACAGGGTTGTTCCAACCCCATCAGCCCCAGCATTTT.

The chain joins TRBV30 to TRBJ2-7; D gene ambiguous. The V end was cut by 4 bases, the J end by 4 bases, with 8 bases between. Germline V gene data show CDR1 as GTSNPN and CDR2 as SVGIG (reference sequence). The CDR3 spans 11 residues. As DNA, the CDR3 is TGTGCCTGGACGTCCTCATACGAGCAGTACTTC. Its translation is CAWTSSYEQYF.

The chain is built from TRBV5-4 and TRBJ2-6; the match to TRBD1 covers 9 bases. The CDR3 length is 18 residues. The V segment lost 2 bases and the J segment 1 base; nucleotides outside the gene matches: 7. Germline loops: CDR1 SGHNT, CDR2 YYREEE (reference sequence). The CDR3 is CASSLTGTGSSGANVLTF. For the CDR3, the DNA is TGTGCCAGCAGCTTAACCGGGACAGGGTCTTCTGGGGCCAACGTCCTGACTTTC.

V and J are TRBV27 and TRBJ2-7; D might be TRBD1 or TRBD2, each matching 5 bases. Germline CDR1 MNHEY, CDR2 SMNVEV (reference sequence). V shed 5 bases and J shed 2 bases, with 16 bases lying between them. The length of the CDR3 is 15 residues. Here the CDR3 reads CASSHNRDVPYEQYF. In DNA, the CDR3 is TGTGCCAGCAGTCACAACCGGGACGTTCCCTACGAGCAGTACTTC.

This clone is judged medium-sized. The CDR3 is CASSSDDRGKQYF. DNA of the CDR3: TGTGCCAGCAGCTCAGATGACAGGGGGAAGCAGTACTTC. The chain recombines TRBV7-6 with TRBJ2-7; TRBD1 matches 9 bases. CDR1 is SGHVS and CDR2 is FNYEAQ in the germline V gene. Trimming took 4 bases from V and 8 from J; bases not matched to a gene: 6. The CDR3 spans 13 residues.